This T cell receptor beta chain was sequenced in a study of cytomegalovirus exposure and HLA in healthy donors. Study results and caveats: Common viral pathogens seemed, in a later analysis, to connect with several of the most significant clusters. Altogether, 160 or so TCR beta chains were recorded as cytomegalovirus-associated.

A word on this clone: Its antigen remains unidentified.

PCR primers comprised 60 Vbeta and 13 Jbeta primers. Here immunoSEQ multiplex PCR was the method, and the copy in TCRdb shows in-frame clones only, minus some. The table lists some 43,000 clones, with over 1.5% in the top ten. Trimming left V 4 bases short and J 5 bases short, with 15 bases between. Germline-derived CDR1 and CDR2 are SGDLS and YYNGEE. CDR3 length: 14 residues. The chain links TRBV9 to TRBJ1-2, with D perhaps TRBD1 (6 bases). The source is a woman in her 30s in good health and CMV-seronegative. Sequenced input: PBMCs. This chain's CDR3 is CASSSTGHSYGYTF. In DNA, the CDR3 is TGTGCCAGCAGCTCTACAGGGCACTCTTATGGCTACACCTTC.